Ten or more counts support the clone carrying this T cell receptor (beta chain). Its antigen is not identified. This entry is derived from a study of Graves' ophthalmopathy and Graves' hyperthyroidism. For the study at large: The term stable hyperthyroidism indicated an absence of ophthalmopathy within 18 months of follow-up.

Study results and caveats: Cross-validated, the 13-signature model showed 87.88%/81.08% sensitivity/specificity, and 80%/75% in the test set.

TCR beta CDR3 regions were amplified from RNA transcripts. HTBI primers were employed in first-round RT-PCR, then a second-round multiplex PCR followed. TCRdb itself ran the multiplex PCR reads through MiXCR, one entry per CDR3 protein. In the table there are over a million distinct CDR3 sequences, about two fifths of which are singletons. Unmatched junction bases numbered 6, after V lost 5 bases and J lost 3 bases. CDR3 length equals 15 residues. CDR1 and CDR2 (germline): SGHTA, FQGNSA. This chain uses TRBV7-2 with TRBJ2-7, with 11 bases matching TRBD1. The receptor's source is an adult man with Graves' hyperthyroidism. The specimen was peripheral blood or thyroid tissue (not recorded which). The CDR3 loop reads CASSQSGTGGYEQYF. CDR3 sequence (DNA): TGTGCCAGCAGCCAATCCGGGACAGGGGGCTACGAGCAGTACTTC.